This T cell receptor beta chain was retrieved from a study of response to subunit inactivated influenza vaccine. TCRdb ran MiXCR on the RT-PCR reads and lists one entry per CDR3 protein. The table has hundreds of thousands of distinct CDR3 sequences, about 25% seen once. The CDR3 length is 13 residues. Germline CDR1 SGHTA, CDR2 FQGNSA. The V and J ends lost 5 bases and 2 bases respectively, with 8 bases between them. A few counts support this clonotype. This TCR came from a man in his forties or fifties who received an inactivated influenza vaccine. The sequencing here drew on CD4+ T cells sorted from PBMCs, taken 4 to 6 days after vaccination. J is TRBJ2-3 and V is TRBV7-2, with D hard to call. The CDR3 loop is CASSPGHTDTQYF. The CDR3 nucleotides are TGTGCCAGCAGCCCCGGCCACACAGATACGCAGTATTTT.